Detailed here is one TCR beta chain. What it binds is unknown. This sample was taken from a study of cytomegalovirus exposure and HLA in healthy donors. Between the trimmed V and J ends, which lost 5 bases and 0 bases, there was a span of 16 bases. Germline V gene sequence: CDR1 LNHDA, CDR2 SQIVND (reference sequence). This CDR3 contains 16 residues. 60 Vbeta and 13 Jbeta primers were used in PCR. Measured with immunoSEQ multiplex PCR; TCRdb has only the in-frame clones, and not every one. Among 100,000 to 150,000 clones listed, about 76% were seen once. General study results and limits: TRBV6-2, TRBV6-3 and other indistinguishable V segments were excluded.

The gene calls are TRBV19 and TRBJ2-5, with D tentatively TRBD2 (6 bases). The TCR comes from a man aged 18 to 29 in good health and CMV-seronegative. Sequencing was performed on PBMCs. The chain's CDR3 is CASSSGLRDYQETQYF. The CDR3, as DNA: TGTGCCAGTAGTTCCGGACTCCGGGACTACCAAGAGACCCAGTACTTC.